The 2 T cell receptor beta chains reported below all come from one sample, sequenced in a study of blood T cell repertoires in COVID-19. The protocol was immunoSEQ multiplex PCR, while the TCRdb copy is restricted to in-frame clones and leaves out a portion. Among approximately 350,000 clones listed, 89% were seen once. The sequenced sample consisted of peripheral blood. The origin of the receptors is a woman aged 25 to 39 with COVID-19, enrolled during active disease.

This chain connects TRBV28 to TRBJ1-1; D not resolved. Trimming took 1 base from V and 0 from J, leaving 9 bases between them. This CDR3 contains 15 residues. The germline V gene has CDR1 MDHEN and CDR2 SYDVKM. CDR3 sequence: CASSLYSGMNTEAFF. The CDR3 coding sequence is TGTGCCAGCAGTTTATACAGCGGCATGAACACTGAAGCTTTCTTT. The full variable domain, its missing parts supplied by reference TRBV28 and TRBJ1-1, is DVKVTQSSRYLVKRTGEKVFLECVQDMDHENMFWYRQDPGLGLRLIYFSYDVKMKEKGDIPEGYSVSREKKERFSLILESASTNQTSMYLCASSLYSGMNTEAFFGQGTRLTVV.

The V call is TRBV5-4, the J call TRBJ2-2; 10 bases fit TRBD2. V dropped 0 bases and J dropped 4; count of bases not matched to a gene: 0. The CDR3 length is 15 residues. In germline, CDR1 is SGHNT, CDR2 YYREEE (reference sequence). CDR3 sequence (DNA): TGTGCCAGCAGCTTGGGACTAGCGGGCACCGGGGAGCTGTTTTTT. Residues: CASSLGLAGTGELFF.